The text below deals with one T cell receptor beta chain. Its antigen is unidentified. This entry comes from a study of vaccination effects on CD4 cells after COVID-19. Broader study findings: Substantial clonal contraction characterized both infection- and vaccine-induced clones late after vaccination. The study enrolled few convalescent patients and sampled no early post-infection timepoints.

Profiling relied on immunoSEQ multiplex PCR, and the TCRdb table lists in-frame clones only, not all of them. This sample carries some 68,000 clones, over 70% of them seen once, and the ten largest clones take roughly 3.5%. The CDR3 has 18 residues. The V gene lost 0 bases and the J gene lost 6 bases, with 23 bases spanning the gap. Germline V CDR1 and CDR2: SGDLS, YYNGEE. Antigen-specific CD4+ T cells were first expanded with viral peptide pools by the ViraFEST assay and only then sequenced. It was after nine to eleven days of culture that CD4+ T cells were isolated. Each vaccine recipient was nucleocapsid antibody negative and had no prior SARS-CoV-2 infection. A density of fewer than 2.5 million PBMC per well was used; these cells were cultured with around 11 IU/ml IL-2 and approximately 10 ug/ml peptides. Replacing half the medium with IL-2 medium was done on days 3 and 7.

This receptor was identified in a human donor who received a COVID-19 vaccine. The sequenced sample was CD4+ T cells from PBMCs cultured with HCoV-OC43 spike peptides, obtained before COVID-19 vaccination. Subset denoted: HCoV-OC43 spike overlapping peptide pool stimulation. The chain joins TRBV9 to TRBJ2-3, with D perhaps given as TRBD1 or TRBD2 (6 bases each). The CDR3 DNA is TGTGCCAGCAGCGTAGCTGTTTTCGGAGGGTGGGGGCCGGATACGCAGTATTTT. It is translated as CASSVAVFGGWGPDTQYF.